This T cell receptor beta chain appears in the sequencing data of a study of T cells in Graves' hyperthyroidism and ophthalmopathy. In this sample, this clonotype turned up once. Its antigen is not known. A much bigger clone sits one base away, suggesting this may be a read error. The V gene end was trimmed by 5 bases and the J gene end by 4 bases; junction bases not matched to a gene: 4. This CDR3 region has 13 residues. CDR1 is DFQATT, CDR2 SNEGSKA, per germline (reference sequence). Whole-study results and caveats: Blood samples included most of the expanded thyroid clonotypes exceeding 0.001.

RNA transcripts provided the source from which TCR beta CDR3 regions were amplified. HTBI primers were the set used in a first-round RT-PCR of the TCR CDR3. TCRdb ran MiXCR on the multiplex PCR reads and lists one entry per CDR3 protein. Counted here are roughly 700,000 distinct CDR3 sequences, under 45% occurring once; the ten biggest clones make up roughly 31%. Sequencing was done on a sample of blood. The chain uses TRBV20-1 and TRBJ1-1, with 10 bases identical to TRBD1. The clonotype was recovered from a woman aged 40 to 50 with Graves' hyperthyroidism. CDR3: CSAGQGGGTEAFF. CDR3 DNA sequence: TGCAGTGCTGGACAGGGGGGTGGCACTGAAGCTTTCTTT.